Listed below are T cell receptor beta chains from one sample, sequenced in a study of shared clonotypes between healthy human individuals. Using immunoSEQ multiplex PCR, the repertoire was profiled, and TCRdb retains in-frame clones only, with some absent. The sample includes about 660,000 clones, less than 85% of them seen just once. The source material was memory CD4+ T cells sorted from blood. The source of these receptors is a woman aged 25 to 45 in good health. Both conserved end residues are part of each CDR3. A D gene is named only where the DNA matches it firmly. Clone sizes are given selectively: once, few, many, or a class where the clone is expanded.

clone size	V gene	D gene	J gene	CDR3 DNA	CDR3 protein
.	TRBV10-2	TRBD1	TRBJ2-7	TGCGCCAGCAGGGAAACCGGGACAGGGTATCCCTACGAGCAGTACTTC	CASRETGTGYPYEQYF
.	TRBV10-3	TRBD1	TRBJ1-5	TGTGCCATCAGCCGGGACAGCGAAAATCAGCCCCAGCATTTT	CAISRDSENQPQHF
.	TRBV2	.	TRBJ1-5	TGTGCCAGCAACGGCAGGAGGGATCAGCCCCAGCATTTT	CASNGRRDQPQHF
few	TRBV28	.	TRBJ1-2	TGTGCCAGCAGTCTCGGACGAAATGGCTACACCTTC	CASSLGRNGYTF
.	TRBV7-3	.	TRBJ1-1	TGTGCCAGCAGCTTCCAGGGTAACACTGAAGCTTTCTTT	CASSFQGNTEAFF
.	TRBV30	.	TRBJ1-1	TGTGCCTGGAGTTCAACCGCTAACACTGAAGCTTTCTTT	CAWSSTANTEAFF
.	TRBV7-3	.	TRBJ1-1	TGTGCCAGCAGCTTAGTAAGAGACACTGAAGCTTTCTTT	CASSLVRDTEAFF
few	TRBV7-6	.	TRBJ1-3	TGTGCCAGCAGCCCAACGGCGGCAGCTTACTCTGGAAACACCATATATTTT	CASSPTAAAYSGNTIYF
.	TRBV29-1	TRBD2	TRBJ2-5	TGCAGCCTGGGGGGGTACCAAGAGACCCAGTACTTC	CSLGGYQETQYF
.	TRBV30	.	TRBJ2-2	TGTGCCTGGATACCCCAGAGTACCGGGGAGCTGTTTTTT	CAWIPQSTGELFF
.	TRBV5-1	.	TRBJ2-3	TGCGCCAGCAGCCTCGGACTGGCCACAGATACGCAGTATTTT	CASSLGLATDTQYF
.	TRBV2	.	TRBJ1-3	TGTGCCAGCAGTGACAGGAGGAGCTCTGGAAACACCATATATTTT	CASSDRRSSGNTIYF
.	TRBV5-8	.	TRBJ1-1	TGTGCCAGCAGCTCGGGAGTGGGCAGGATAAACACTGAAGCTTTCTTT	CASSSGVGRINTEAFF
.	TRBV27	TRBD2	TRBJ2-2	TGTGCCAGCAGTGTCGCCGGGACTAGCCCCGGGGAGCTGTTTTTT	CASSVAGTSPGELFF
few	TRBV7-7	TRBD1	TRBJ2-5	TGTGCCAGCAGCCCAACTACCGGGACAGGGGGTCAAGAGACCCAGTACTTC	CASSPTTGTGGQETQYF
many	TRBV19	.	TRBJ1-2	TGTGCCAGTAGTCAACAGACCCTGAGCTATGGCTACACCTTC	CASSQQTLSYGYTF
.	TRBV10-1	.	TRBJ2-2	TGCGCCAGCAGTGCTGAAGGGTACACCGGGGAGCTGTTTTTT	CASSAEGYTGELFF
.	TRBV27	TRBD1	TRBJ2-5	TGTGCCAGCAGTTTCTCATGGACAGGGACGGAGACCCAGTACTTC	CASSFSWTGTETQYF
once	TRBV25-1	TRBD1	TRBJ2-1	TGTGCCAGCAGTGAAAGAGGGGGACAGGAGGGATCCCACAATGAGCAGTTCTTC	CASSERGGQEGSHNEQFF
.	TRBV5-1	TRBD2	TRBJ2-1	TGCGCCAGCGCTCCCGGGACTAGGTACAATGAGCAGTTCTTC	CASAPGTRYNEQFF
.	TRBV11-1	TRBD1	TRBJ1-4	TGTGCCAGCAGCACGGGACAGGGTCCAAGTGAAAAACTGTTTTTT	CASSTGQGPSEKLFF
.	TRBV11-2	.	TRBJ2-7	TGTGCCAGCAGCCCGTATCAATACGAGCAGTACTTC	CASSPYQYEQYF
.	TRBV7-9	TRBD2	TRBJ2-3	TGTGCCATCCCGTGGGGCGGGAGAGGTCCAGATACGCAGTATTTT	CAIPWGGRGPDTQYF
.	TRBV28	.	TRBJ1-2	TGTGCCTGTGGGCCCTATGGCTACACCTTC	CACGPYGYTF
.	TRBV30	.	TRBJ2-1	TGTGCCTGGAGCCGGCTAGCGATCAATGAGCAGTTCTTC	CAWSRLAINEQFF
.	TRBV30	.	TRBJ1-2	TGTGCCTGGAGTGTACACCAGGGAGGTAGCTACACCTTC	CAWSVHQGGSYTF
.	TRBV28	.	TRBJ1-2	TGTGCCAGCATGCGGCCACTCTATGGCTACACCTTC	CASMRPLYGYTF
.	TRBV6-1	.	TRBJ1-5	TGTGCCAGCAGTGAGGGACCGTATAGCAATCAGCCCCAGCATTTT	CASSEGPYSNQPQHF
once	TRBV5-1	TRBD2	TRBJ2-2	TGCGCCAGCAGCTCTAACGGACTAGCGGAAACCGGGGAGCTGTTTTTT	CASSSNGLAETGELFF
.	TRBV7-3	.	TRBJ2-1	TGTGCCAGCAGCTTCTCGGGCTCCTACAATGAGCAGTTCTTC	CASSFSGSYNEQFF
.	TRBV5-1	.	TRBJ2-7	TGCGCCAGCAGCGGGGGGACGTCGCAGTACTTC	CASSGGTSQYF
.	TRBV28	.	TRBJ2-2	TGTGCCAGCAGTAGTCCAGAACCGAACACCGGGGAGCTGTTTTTT	CASSSPEPNTGELFF
.	TRBV5-4	TRBD2	TRBJ2-1	TGTGCCAGCAGCGAGGGAGGGTTTGTTTATGAGCAGTTCTTC	CASSEGGFVYEQFF
.	TRBV21-1	.	TRBJ1-2	TGTGCCAGCAGCAAAGTCCCGGATTCCAGACATGGCTACACCTTC	CASSKVPDSRHGYTF
.	TRBV10-2	.	TRBJ2-4	TGCGCCAGCAGTGAGGAGCGTTTTGGTCTGAGGAACATTCAGTACTTC	CASSEERFGLRNIQYF
few	TRBV14	.	TRBJ2-3	TGTGCCAGCAGCCTTATTCGGGGAGATACGCAGTATTTT	CASSLIRGDTQYF
.	TRBV7-2	.	TRBJ2-1	TGTGCCAGCACCACTTCGGGGGATCCTTACAATGAGCAGTTCTTC	CASTTSGDPYNEQFF
.	TRBV5-1	TRBD1	TRBJ2-7	TGCGCCAGCAGTACGAGCCCCCCCGGACAGGGGGCAAACGAGCAGTACTTC	CASSTSPPGQGANEQYF
.	TRBV19	.	TRBJ2-2	TGTGCCAGTAGTATGGCCAACACCGGGGAGCTGTTTTTT	CASSMANTGELFF
.	TRBV18	TRBD1	TRBJ1-5	TGTGCCAGCTCAACCGGGACAGGGAATCAGCCCCAGCATTTT	CASSTGTGNQPQHF
few	TRBV27	.	TRBJ2-7	TGTGCCAGCAGTGGGCAGCGGAGCTCCTACGAGCAGTACTTC	CASSGQRSSYEQYF
.	TRBV7-9	.	TRBJ2-2	TGTGCCAGCAGCTTAGGACAGAGCACCGGGGAGCTGTTTTTT	CASSLGQSTGELFF
.	TRBV29-1	TRBD2	TRBJ2-3	TGCAGCGTAGCGGGACCCGGCACAGATACGCAGTATTTT	CSVAGPGTDTQYF
few	TRBV5-1	.	TRBJ2-1	TGCGCCAGCAGCTTGTCGAGCTCCTACAATGAGCAGTTCTTC	CASSLSSSYNEQFF
.	TRBV13	TRBD2	TRBJ2-7	TGTGCCAGCAGCCAGGAACCCACTACACTAGCGGGAGGGCCGGTAAGATACGAGCAGTACTTC	CASSQEPTTLAGGPVRYEQYF
.	TRBV7-2	.	TRBJ2-1	TGTGCCAGCAGCCGCACGGCCAGTTTTGGGCATGAGCAGTTCTTC	CASSRTASFGHEQFF
few	TRBV28	TRBD1	TRBJ1-2	TGTGCCAGCACCCTAAACCCAGGGGGCAGGGGCTACACCTTC	CASTLNPGGRGYTF
.	TRBV7-9	TRBD2	TRBJ2-1	TGTGCCAGCAGCTACTATAAGACTAGCGGGATGTATGAGCAGTTCTTC	CASSYYKTSGMYEQFF
.	TRBV7-8	TRBD2	TRBJ2-4	TGTGCCAGCAGCTTAGCGCCCAGCGGGGGTACCAAAAACATTCAGTACTTC	CASSLAPSGGTKNIQYF
.	TRBV6-6	TRBD1	TRBJ2-5	TGTGCCAGCAGTTACGGGACAGCCCCGGCCCAGTACTTC	CASSYGTAPAQYF
.	TRBV28	.	TRBJ1-2	TGTGCCAGCACCCCCCGTGGAGAAGGCTACACCTTC	CASTPRGEGYTF
.	TRBV5-6	TRBD1	TRBJ1-2	TGTGCCAGCAGCTTGGGACAGGGAGAGGGCTACACCTTC	CASSLGQGEGYTF
.	TRBV5-6	.	TRBJ1-2	TGTGCCAGCAGCTTAACAGGCCACCGGGGCTATGGCTACACCTTC	CASSLTGHRGYGYTF
.	TRBV28	TRBD2	TRBJ2-1	TGTGCCAGCGGGACTAGCGTTGACAATGAGCAGTTCTTC	CASGTSVDNEQFF
.	TRBV2	.	TRBJ1-2	TGTGCCAGCAGTGAAAGTCACAGGCATTATGGCTACACCTTC	CASSESHRHYGYTF
.	TRBV5-1	.	TRBJ2-3	TGCGCCAGCGGCCCTCGCGGCACAGATACGCAGTATTTT	CASGPRGTDTQYF
.	TRBV29-1	TRBD1	TRBJ2-2	TGCAGCGTCAAAACCGCAGGGGACAGGGAACCTACCGGGGAGCTGTTTTTT	CSVKTAGDREPTGELFF
few	TRBV25-1	TRBD1	TRBJ2-2	TGTGCCAGCAGTGGCGGGACAGGGGGAACCGGGGAGCTGTTTTTT	CASSGGTGGTGELFF
.	TRBV7-3	TRBD2	TRBJ2-7	TGTGCCAGCAGCCTGGCGCTAGCGGGAATGGACGAGCAGTACTTC	CASSLALAGMDEQYF
.	TRBV28	.	TRBJ2-7	TGTGCCAGCAGTTTAGCGGGGAGGACCTCCTACGAGCAGTACTTC	CASSLAGRTSYEQYF